A few counts support the clone carrying this T cell receptor (beta chain). This entry comes from a study of blood T cell repertoires in COVID-19. TCRdb keeps only in-frame clones here, not all; method: immunoSEQ multiplex PCR. The sample holds about 110,000 clones, 70% to 75% seen once. The clonotype originates from a human donor with acute or convalescent COVID-19. The donor label of this sample is uncertain. Sequenced sample: peripheral blood.

The CDR3 region is CASRSRGNQPQHF. CDR3 nucleotide sequence: TGTGCCAGCAGGAGTCGAGGCAATCAGCCCCAGCATTTT. This chain connects TRBV12-3 or TRBV12-4 to TRBJ1-5, with D unclear. CDR3 length: 13 amino acids. The V end lost 6 bases, the J end lost 2 bases, and 8 bases lay between the germline ends.